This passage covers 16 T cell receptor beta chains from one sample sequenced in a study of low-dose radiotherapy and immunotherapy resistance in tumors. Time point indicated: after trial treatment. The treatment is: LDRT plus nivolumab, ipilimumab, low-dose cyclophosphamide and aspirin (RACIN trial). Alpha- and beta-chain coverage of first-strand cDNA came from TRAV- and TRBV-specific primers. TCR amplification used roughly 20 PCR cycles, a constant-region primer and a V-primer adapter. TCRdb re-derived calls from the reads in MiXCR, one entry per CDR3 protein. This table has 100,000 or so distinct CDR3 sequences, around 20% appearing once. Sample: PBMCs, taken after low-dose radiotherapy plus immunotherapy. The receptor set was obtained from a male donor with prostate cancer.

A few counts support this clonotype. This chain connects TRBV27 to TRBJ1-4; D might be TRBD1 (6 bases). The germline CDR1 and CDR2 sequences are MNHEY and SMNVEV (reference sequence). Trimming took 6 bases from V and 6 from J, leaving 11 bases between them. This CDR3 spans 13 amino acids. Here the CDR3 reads CASRNRADEKLFF. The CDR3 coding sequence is TGTGCCAGCAGAAACAGGGCGGATGAAAAACTGTTTTTT.

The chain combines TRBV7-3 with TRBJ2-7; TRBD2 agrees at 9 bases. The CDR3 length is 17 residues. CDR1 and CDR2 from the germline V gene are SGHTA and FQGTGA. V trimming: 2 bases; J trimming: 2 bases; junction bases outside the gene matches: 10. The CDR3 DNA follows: TGTGCCAGCAGCTTATCCCAGACTAGCGGTACCCCCTACGAGCAGTACTTC. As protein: CASSLSQTSGTPYEQYF.

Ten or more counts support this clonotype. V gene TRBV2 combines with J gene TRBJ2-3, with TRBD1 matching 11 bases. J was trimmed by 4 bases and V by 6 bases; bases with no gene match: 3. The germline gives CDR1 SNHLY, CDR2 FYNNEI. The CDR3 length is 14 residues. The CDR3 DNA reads TGTGCCAGCAGGGGACAGGGGGGAGCAGATACGCAGTATTTT. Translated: CASRGQGGADTQYF.

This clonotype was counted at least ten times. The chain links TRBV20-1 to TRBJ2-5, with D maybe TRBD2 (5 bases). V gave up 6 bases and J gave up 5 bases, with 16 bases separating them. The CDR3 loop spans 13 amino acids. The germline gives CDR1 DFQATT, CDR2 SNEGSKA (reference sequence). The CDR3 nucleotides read TGCAGTGCGAGACGGGGAGCGCGGGAGACCCAGTACTTC. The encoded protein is CSARRGARETQYF.

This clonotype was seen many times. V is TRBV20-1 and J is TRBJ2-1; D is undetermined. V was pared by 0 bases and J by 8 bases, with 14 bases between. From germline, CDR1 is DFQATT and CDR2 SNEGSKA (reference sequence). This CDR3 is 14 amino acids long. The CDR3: CSARERLTRDEQFF. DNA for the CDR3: TGCAGTGCTAGAGAGAGACTTACCCGGGATGAGCAGTTCTTC.

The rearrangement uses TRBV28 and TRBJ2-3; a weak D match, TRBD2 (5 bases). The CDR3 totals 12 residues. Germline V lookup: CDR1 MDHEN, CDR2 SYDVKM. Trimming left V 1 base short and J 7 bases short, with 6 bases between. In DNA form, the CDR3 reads TGTGCCAGCAGTTTATCGGGGAATACGCAGTATTTT. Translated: CASSLSGNTQYF.

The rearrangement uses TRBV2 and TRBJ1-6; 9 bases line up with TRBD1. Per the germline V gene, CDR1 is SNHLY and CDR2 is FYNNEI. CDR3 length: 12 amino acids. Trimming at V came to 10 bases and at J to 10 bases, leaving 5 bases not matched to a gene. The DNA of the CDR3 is TGTGCCACCGGGACAGGGAACTCACCCCTCCACTTT. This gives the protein CATGTGNSPLHF. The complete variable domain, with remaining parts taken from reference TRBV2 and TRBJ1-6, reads EPEVTQTPSHQVTQMGQEVILRCVPISNHLYFYWYRQILGQKVEFLVSFYNNEISEKSEIFDDQFSVERPDGSNFTLKIRSTKLEDSAMYFCATGTGNSPLHFGNGTRLTVT.

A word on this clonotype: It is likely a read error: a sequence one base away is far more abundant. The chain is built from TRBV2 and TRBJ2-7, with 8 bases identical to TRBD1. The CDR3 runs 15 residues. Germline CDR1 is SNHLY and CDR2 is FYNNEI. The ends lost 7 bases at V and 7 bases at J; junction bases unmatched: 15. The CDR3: CASTGTGGSYNEQYF. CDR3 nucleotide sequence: TGTGCCAGCACGGGGACAGGTGGATCCTACAATGAGCAGTACTTC.

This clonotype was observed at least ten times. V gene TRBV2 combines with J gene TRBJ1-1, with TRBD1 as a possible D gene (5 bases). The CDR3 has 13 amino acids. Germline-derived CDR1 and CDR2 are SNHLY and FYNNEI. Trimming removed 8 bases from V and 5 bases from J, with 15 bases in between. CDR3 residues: CASAWGETTEAFF. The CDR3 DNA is TGTGCCAGCGCTTGGGGGGAGACGACTGAAGCTTTCTTT.

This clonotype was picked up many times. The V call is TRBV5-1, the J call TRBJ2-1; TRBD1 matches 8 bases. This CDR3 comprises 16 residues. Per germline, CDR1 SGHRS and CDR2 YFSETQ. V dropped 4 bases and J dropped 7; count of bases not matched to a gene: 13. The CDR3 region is CASSPKARGLVNEQFF. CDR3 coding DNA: TGCGCCAGCAGCCCCAAGGCCAGGGGGCTAGTTAATGAGCAGTTCTTC.

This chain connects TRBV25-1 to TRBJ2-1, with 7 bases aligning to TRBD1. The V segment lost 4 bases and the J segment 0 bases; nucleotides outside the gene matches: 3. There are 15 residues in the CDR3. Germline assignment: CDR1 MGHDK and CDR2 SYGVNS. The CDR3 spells CASSARDSSYNEQFF. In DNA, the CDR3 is TGTGCCAGCAGTGCAAGGGACAGCTCCTACAATGAGCAGTTCTTC.

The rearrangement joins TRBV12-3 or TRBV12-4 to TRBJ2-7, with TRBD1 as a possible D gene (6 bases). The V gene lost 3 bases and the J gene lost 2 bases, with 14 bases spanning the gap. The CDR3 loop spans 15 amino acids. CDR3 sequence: CASSFSGGIPYEQYF. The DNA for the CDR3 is TGTGCCAGCAGTTTCTCTGGGGGCATCCCCTACGAGCAGTACTTC.

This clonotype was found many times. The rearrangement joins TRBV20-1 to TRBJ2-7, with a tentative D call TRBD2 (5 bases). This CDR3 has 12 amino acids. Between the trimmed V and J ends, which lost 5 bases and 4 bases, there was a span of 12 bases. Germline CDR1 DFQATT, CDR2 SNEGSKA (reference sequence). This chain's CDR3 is CSAVEGGYEQYF. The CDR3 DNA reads TGCAGTGCTGTCGAGGGCGGTTACGAGCAGTACTTC.

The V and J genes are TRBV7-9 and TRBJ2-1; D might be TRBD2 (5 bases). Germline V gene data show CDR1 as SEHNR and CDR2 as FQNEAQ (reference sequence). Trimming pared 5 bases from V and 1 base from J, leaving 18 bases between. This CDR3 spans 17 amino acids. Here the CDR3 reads CASSARGLGSSYNEQFF. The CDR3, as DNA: TGTGCCAGCAGCGCCCGTGGACTGGGGTCTTCCTACAATGAGCAGTTCTTC.

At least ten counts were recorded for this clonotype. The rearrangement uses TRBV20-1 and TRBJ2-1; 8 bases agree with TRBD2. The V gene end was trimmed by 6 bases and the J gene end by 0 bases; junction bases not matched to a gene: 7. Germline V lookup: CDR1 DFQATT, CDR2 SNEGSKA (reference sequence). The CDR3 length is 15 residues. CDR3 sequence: CSAPRGGSSYNEQFF. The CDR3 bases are TGCAGTGCCCCCCGGGGGGGAAGCTCCTACAATGAGCAGTTCTTC.

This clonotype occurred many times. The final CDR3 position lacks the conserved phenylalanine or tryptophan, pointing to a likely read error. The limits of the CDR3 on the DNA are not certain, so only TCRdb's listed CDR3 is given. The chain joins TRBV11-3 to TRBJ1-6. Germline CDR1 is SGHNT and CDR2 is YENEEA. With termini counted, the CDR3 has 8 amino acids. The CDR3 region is CASSFRHL.